This T cell receptor (beta chain) came from a study of blood T cell repertoires in COVID-19. Sequenced by immunoSEQ multiplex PCR; TCRdb stores in-frame clones only, minus some. The sample records about 250,000 clones, around 87% being singletons. V gave up 2 bases and J gave up 7 bases; unmatched junction bases: 8. From germline, CDR1 is MDHEN and CDR2 SYDVKM. The CDR3 runs 15 residues. The specimen sequenced was PBMCs or T cells enriched from blood (not recorded which). The TCR was taken from a young woman who had recovered from COVID-19. This chain connects TRBV28 to TRBJ2-5; 9 nucleotides match TRBD2. The CDR3: CASSLGRELAGTQYF. As DNA, the CDR3 is TGTGCCAGCAGTTTAGGGCGGGAACTAGCGGGGACCCAGTACTTC.